This T cell receptor (beta chain) derives from a study of T cell repertoires in cytomegalovirus infection. Study-level background: Public TCR beta signatures were indicative of both CMV infection and a matching HLA type.

TCRdb re-derived calls from the reads in MiXCR, one entry per CDR3 protein. The data contain approximately 500,000 distinct CDR3 sequences, approximately 16% of them seen just once; the ten biggest clones take up about 24%. This TCR derives from a human donor in good health (CMV status not recorded). Some clones in this sample may be carry-over from other donors' samples. Sequencing was done on a sample of CD8+ T cells from PBMCs.

The CDR3 nucleotides read TGTGCCAGCACCAAGGACAGTCTTAATGAAAAACTGTTTTTT. This encodes CASTKDSLNEKLFF. The chain carries TRBV2 and TRBJ1-4; tentatively, D is TRBD1 (6 bases). The CDR3 covers 14 residues. The V end lost 7 bases, the J end lost 4 bases, and 13 bases lay between the germline ends. CDR1 and CDR2 (germline): SNHLY, FYNNEI.